This TCR beta chain derives from a study of low-dose radiotherapy and immunotherapy resistance in tumors. This clonotype was observed at least ten times. J lost 9 bases, V lost 8 bases, and 3 bases had no gene match. Germline V CDR1 and CDR2: LGHNA, YNFKEQ. CDR3 length: 13 amino acids. Priming of first-strand cDNA relied on TRAV- and TRBV-specific primers (covering alpha and beta chains). Both a constant-region primer and a V-primer adapter served to amplify TCRs across 20 to 25 PCR cycles. In vitro transcription served to amplify the mRNA that had been isolated. TCRdb reprocessed the reads via MiXCR and lists one record per CDR3 protein. The sample consists of tens of thousands of distinct CDR3 sequences, under 9.5% of them appearing once. Time point defined: before trial treatment. Nivolumab, ipilimumab, aspirin, low-dose cyclophosphamide and low-dose radiotherapy were all administered to the donors. Advanced solid tumors without tumor-infiltrating lymphocytes were required for inclusion.

The clonotype was recovered from a male donor with prostate cancer. The chain uses TRBV4-2 and TRBJ2-1; 14 bases map to TRBD2. Sequences were derived from PBMCs, sampled before treatment. CDR3 in DNA: TGTGCCAGCCGGGGACTAGCGGGAGCTGAGCAGTTCTTC. The encoded protein is CASRGLAGAEQFF.